The 10 T cell receptor beta chains in this list originate from one sample, sequenced in a study of blood T cell repertoires in COVID-19. Profiling relied on immunoSEQ multiplex PCR, and the TCRdb table lists in-frame clones only, not all of them. The table includes approximately 130,000 clones, around 78% detected once. Sequenced sample: peripheral blood. The receptors derive from a human donor in a cohort sampled during active COVID-19.

This clone was observed once. The chain combines TRBV5-6 with TRBJ1-2, with D unresolved. This CDR3 is built from 16 residues. Germline values: CDR1 SGHDT, CDR2 YYEEEE. V lost 1 base and J lost 10, with 23 bases in between. Written as DNA, the CDR3 is TGTGCCAGCAGCTTGAATACCGTTGGTGCAGGATCTGCCTACACCTTC. It codes for CASSLNTVGAGSAYTF.

This chain links TRBV7-3 with TRBJ2-2, with a possible D match to TRBD1 (5 bases). The germline CDR1 and CDR2 sequences are SGHTA and FQGTGA. The V end lost 5 bases, the J end lost 9 bases, and 16 bases lay between the germline ends. The CDR3 spans 14 residues. The chain's CDR3 is CASSPGWGPRELFF. As DNA, the CDR3 is TGTGCCAGCAGCCCCGGTTGGGGCCCCAGGGAGCTGTTTTTT.

This chain uses TRBV28 with TRBJ2-7, with TRBD1 matching over 8 bases. The CDR3 has 15 amino acids. V was clipped by 1 base and J by 6 bases; unmatched bases: 8. Germline V lookup: CDR1 MDHEN, CDR2 SYDVKM. The CDR3 nucleotides are TGTGCCAGCAGTTTATTCCTCGGCACAGGGGGCGAGCAGTACTTC. It is translated as CASSLFLGTGGEQYF.

The chain employs TRBV5-4 and TRBJ2-5; maybe TRBD1 (5 bases). Trimming left V 4 bases short and J 2 bases short, with 9 bases between. Germline V gene data show CDR1 as SGHNT and CDR2 as YYREEE (reference sequence). The CDR3 contains 13 residues. DNA of the CDR3: TGTGCCAGCAGCAGAGACAGTCAAGAGACCCAGTACTTC. Protein sequence: CASSRDSQETQYF.

This clone appeared a few times. V usage is TRBV27 and J usage is TRBJ1-5, with 8 nucleotides matching TRBD1. The germline gives CDR1 MNHEY, CDR2 SMNVEV (reference sequence). The CDR3 length is 16 residues. J was trimmed by 5 bases and V by 3 bases; bases with no gene match: 9. The CDR3 DNA reads as TGTGCCAGCAGTTTGGCAGGGGGCTATCAAGATCAGCCCCAGCATTTT. Its translation: CASSLAGGYQDQPQHF.

V and J are TRBV7-9 and TRBJ1-1, with 8 bases lining up with TRBD1. From germline, CDR1 is SEHNR and CDR2 FQNEAQ (reference sequence). The length of the CDR3 is 14 residues. Losses at the gene ends were 5 bases for V and 4 bases for J; bases not matched to a gene: 6. The chain's CDR3 is CASSIQGGGTEAFF. The CDR3 DNA is TGTGCCAGCAGCATACAGGGGGGAGGCACTGAAGCTTTCTTT.

V usage is TRBV7-9 and J usage is TRBJ2-3, with 13 positions matching TRBD2. The V segment lost 1 base and the J segment 6 bases; nucleotides outside the gene matches: 7. The CDR3 sequence is 17 residues long. The germline V gene encodes CDR1 SEHNR and CDR2 FQNEAQ (reference sequence). As DNA, the CDR3 is TGTGCCAGCAGCTTAGTGGGACTAGCGGGGCGGCAGGATACGCAGTATTTT. Translating gives CASSLVGLAGRQDTQYF.

The V and J genes are TRBV5-1 and TRBJ2-7, with 9 bases fitting TRBD2. The V gene's germline CDR1 is SGHRS and CDR2 YFSETQ. This CDR3 spans 18 amino acids. V shed 1 base and J 0 bases; nucleotides not matched to a gene: 11. The CDR3 DNA reads as TGCGCCAGCAGCTTGTACCCAGCGGGGGGCCTAAGCTCCTACGAGCAGTACTTC. Translating gives CASSLYPAGGLSSYEQYF.

The count of this clone is one. The J gene is TRBJ2-1, the V gene TRBV7-9, with a weak D call TRBD1 (6 bases). Germline lookup yields CDR1 SEHNR and CDR2 FQNEAQ (reference sequence). The CDR3 covers 13 residues. Trimming left V 4 bases short and J 8 bases short, with 12 bases between. The CDR3 here is CASSSGRGYEQFF. The CDR3 nucleotides are TGTGCCAGCAGCTCTGGCAGGGGCTATGAGCAGTTCTTC. Full variable domain (remainder filled in from reference TRBV7-9 and TRBJ2-1): DTGVSQNPRHKITKRGQNVTFRCDPISEHNRLYWYRQTLGQGPEFLTYFQNEAQLEKSRLLSDRFSAERPKGSFSTLEIQRTEQGDSAMYLCASSSGRGYEQFFGPGTRLTVL.

The chain carries TRBV30 and TRBJ1-5; the D is unclear. The CDR3 has 13 residues. CDR1 and CDR2 (germline): GTSNPN, SVGIG (reference sequence). Trimming shortened V by 1 base and J by 2 bases, and 6 bases separated the two germline ends. CDR3 amino acids: CAWSAGGNQPQHF. The CDR3 bases are TGTGCCTGGAGTGCCGGGGGCAATCAGCCCCAGCATTTT.